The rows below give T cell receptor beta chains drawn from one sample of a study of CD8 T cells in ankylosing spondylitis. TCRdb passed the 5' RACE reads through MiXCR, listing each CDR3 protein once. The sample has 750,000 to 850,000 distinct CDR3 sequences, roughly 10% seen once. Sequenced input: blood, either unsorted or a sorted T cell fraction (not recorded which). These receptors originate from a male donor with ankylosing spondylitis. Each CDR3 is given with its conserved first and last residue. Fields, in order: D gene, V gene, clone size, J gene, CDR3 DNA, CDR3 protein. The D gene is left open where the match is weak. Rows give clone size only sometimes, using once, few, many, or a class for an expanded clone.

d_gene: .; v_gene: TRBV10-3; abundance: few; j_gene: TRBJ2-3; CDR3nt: TGTGCCATCAGTGAGTCGAGAGCTAGCCCTCGCACAGATACGCAGTATTTT; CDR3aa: CAISESRASPRTDTQYF
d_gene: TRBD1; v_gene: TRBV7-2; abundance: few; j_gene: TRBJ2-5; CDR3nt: TGTGCCAGCGGAGCAGGGGGCGAGACCCAGTACTTC; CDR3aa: CASGAGGETQYF
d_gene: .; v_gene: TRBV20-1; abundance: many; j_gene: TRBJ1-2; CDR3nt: TGCAGTGCTCCCCGGGACGGCTACTATGGCTACACCTTC; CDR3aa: CSAPRDGYYGYTF
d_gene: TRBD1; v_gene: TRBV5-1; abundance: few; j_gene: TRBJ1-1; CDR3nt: TGCGCCAGCAGCTCCGGGACAGGGCACATGAACACTGAAGCTTTCTTT; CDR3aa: CASSSGTGHMNTEAFF
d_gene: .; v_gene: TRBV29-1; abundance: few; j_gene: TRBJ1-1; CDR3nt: TGCAGCGTCGCTCTTATTCTGCCCGGTGGAGCTTTCTTT; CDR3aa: CSVALILPGGAFF
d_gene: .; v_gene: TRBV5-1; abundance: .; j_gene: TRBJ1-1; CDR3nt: TGCGCCAGCAGCTTGGGGGGAATAGACACTGAAGCTTTCTTT; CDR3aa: CASSLGGIDTEAFF
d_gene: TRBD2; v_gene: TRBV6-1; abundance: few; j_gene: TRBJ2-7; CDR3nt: TGTGCCAGCATAAGGACTAGCGGGGGGATCAACGAGCAGTACTTC; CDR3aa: CASIRTSGGINEQYF
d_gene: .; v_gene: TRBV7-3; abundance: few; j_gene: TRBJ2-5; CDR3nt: TGTGCCAGCAGCTTAAAGGCAGGAAAAGAGACCCAGTACTTC; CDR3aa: CASSLKAGKETQYF
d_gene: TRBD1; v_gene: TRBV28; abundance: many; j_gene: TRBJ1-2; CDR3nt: TGTGCCAGCAAGCAGCGGACAGGTGGTTATGGCTACACCTTC; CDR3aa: CASKQRTGGYGYTF
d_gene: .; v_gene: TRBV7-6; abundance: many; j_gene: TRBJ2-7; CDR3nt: TGTGCCAGCAGCTTAAGGCAGGGTCCCTACGAGCAGTACTTC; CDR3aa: CASSLRQGPYEQYF
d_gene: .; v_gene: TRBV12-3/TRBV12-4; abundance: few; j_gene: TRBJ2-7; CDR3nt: TGTGCCAGCAGTTCACTAGGGAAGTTCTACGAGCAGTACTTC; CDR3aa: CASSSLGKFYEQYF
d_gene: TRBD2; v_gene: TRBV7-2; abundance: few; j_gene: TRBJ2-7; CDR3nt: TGTGCCAGCAGCTTTACTAGCGGTGGGGGGGCCTACGAGCAGTACTTC; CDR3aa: CASSFTSGGGAYEQYF
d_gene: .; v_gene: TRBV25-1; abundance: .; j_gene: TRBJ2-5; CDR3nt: TGTGCCAGCAGTGACTTGGACACACTAGCACAGGGAAAAGAGACCCAGTACTTC; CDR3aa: CASSDLDTLAQGKETQYF
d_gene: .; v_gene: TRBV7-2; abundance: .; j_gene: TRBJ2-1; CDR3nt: TGTGCCAGCAGCTCGTCCGGGACGGGTGAGCAGTTCTTC; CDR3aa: CASSSSGTGEQFF
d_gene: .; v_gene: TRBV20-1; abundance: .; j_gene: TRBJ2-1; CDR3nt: TGCAGTGCCAGCTCCCTGAGGAGCTCCTACAATGAGCAGTTCTTC; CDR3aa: CSASSLRSSYNEQFF
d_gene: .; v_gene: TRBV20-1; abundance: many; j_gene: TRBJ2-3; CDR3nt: TGCAGTGCTAGCCGCACAGGGTCCCCCACAGATACGCAGTATTTT; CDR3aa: CSASRTGSPTDTQYF
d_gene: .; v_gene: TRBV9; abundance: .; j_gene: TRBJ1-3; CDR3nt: TGTGCCAGCAGCTTCCACGAGGGGAGGGAGGGCACCATATATTTT; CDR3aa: CASSFHEGREGTIYF
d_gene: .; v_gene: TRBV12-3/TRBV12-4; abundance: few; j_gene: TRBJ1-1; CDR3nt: TGTGCCAGCAGTTTCCAGCCAGGGTTTGAAGCTTTCTTT; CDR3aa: CASSFQPGFEAFF
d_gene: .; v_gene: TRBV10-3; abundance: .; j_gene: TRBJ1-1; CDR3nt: TGTGCCATCAGTGAGTTAGAGGGGAACACTGAAGCTTTCTTT; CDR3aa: CAISELEGNTEAFF
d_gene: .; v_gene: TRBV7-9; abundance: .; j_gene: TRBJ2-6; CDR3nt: TGTGCCAGCGGGGTGCCTCCCCCTCTCTCTGGGGCCAACGTCCTGACTTTC; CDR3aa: CASGVPPPLSGANVLTF
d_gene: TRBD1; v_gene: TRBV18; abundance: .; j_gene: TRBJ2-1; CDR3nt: TGTGCCAGCTCACCACGAGGGGGCGATTCCAATGAGCAGTTCTTC; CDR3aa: CASSPRGGDSNEQFF
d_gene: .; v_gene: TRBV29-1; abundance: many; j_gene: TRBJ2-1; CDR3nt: TGCAGCGTGACTAGTTCGGATGAGCAGTTCTTC; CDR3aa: CSVTSSDEQFF
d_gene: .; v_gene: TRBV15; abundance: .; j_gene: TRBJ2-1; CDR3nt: TGTGCCACCAGCAAAAGAAGGACAGACTACAATGAGCAGTTCTTC; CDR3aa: CATSKRRTDYNEQFF
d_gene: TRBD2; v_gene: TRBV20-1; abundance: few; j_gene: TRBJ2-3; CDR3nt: TGCAGTGCTAGAGAATGGCGGGGGGGCGCAGATACGCAGTATTTT; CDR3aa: CSAREWRGGADTQYF
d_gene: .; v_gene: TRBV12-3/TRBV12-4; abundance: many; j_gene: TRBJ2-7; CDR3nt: TGTGCCAGCAGCCCAGGACAGCACACCTACGAGCAGTACTTC; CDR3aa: CASSPGQHTYEQYF
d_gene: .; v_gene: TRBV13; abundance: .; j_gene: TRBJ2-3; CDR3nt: TGTGCCAGCAGCTTTGGCGGGGTTACAGATACGCAGTATTTT; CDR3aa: CASSFGGVTDTQYF
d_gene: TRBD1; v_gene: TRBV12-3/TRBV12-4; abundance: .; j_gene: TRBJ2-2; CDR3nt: TGTGCCAGCAGTTTACAGGGGGCGGACACCGGGGAGCTGTTTTTT; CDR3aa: CASSLQGADTGELFF
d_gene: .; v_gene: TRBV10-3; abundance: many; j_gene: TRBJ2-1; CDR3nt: TGTGCCATCAGGGAGGACAGCTTCTACAATGAGCAGTTCTTC; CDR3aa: CAIREDSFYNEQFF
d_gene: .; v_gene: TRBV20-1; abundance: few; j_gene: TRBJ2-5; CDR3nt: TGCAGTGCTAGACATTCAGGGAAAGAGACCCAGTACTTC; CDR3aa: CSARHSGKETQYF
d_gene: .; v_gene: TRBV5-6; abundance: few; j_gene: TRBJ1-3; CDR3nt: TGTGCCAGCAGCTCGGGGACAACTGGAAACACCATATATTTT; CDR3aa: CASSSGTTGNTIYF
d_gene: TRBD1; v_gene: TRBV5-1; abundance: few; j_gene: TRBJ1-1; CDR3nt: TGCGCCAGCAGGAGACAACCGGGACAGGGGAACACTGAAGCTTTCTTT; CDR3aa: CASRRQPGQGNTEAFF
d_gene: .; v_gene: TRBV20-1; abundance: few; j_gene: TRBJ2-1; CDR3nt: TGCAGTGCTAGACCACCTGGTTATGAGCAGTTCTTC; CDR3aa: CSARPPGYEQFF
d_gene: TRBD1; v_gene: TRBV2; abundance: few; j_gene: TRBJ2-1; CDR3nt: TGTGCCAGCAGGGGACCAGGGGGGCAGTTCTTC; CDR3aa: CASRGPGGQFF
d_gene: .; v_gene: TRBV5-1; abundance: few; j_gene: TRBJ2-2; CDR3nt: TGCGCCAGCACTGTGGACAGCCCTAACACCGGGGAGCTGTTTTTT; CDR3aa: CASTVDSPNTGELFF
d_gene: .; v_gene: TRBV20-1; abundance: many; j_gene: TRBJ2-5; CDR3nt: TGCAGTGCTCCTCCGGGACCACGGAAGACCCAGTACTTC; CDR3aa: CSAPPGPRKTQYF
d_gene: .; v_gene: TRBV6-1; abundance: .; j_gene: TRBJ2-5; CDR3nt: TGTGCCAGCAGGAATTCCCTAGCGTTCGAGACCCAGTACTTC; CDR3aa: CASRNSLAFETQYF
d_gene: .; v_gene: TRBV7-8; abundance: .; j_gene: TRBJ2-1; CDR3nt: TGTGCCAGCAGCCCGACTCCGGGACTTCCCTCCTACAATGAGCAGTTCTTC; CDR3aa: CASSPTPGLPSYNEQFF
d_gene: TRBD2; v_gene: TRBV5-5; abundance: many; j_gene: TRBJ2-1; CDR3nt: TGTGCCAGCAGCGTGACTAGCGGGAGGGTTACCTACAATGAGCAGTTCTTC; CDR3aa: CASSVTSGRVTYNEQFF
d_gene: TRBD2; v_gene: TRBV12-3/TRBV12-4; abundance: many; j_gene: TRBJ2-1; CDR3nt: TGTGCCAGCAGTTTTAGGCTAGCGGGAGGGGAAAATGAGCAGTTCTTC; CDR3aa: CASSFRLAGGENEQFF
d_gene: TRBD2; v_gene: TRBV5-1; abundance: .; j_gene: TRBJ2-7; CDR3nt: TGCGCCAGCAGCCGCCTAGCGGGAGCGACCTACGAGCAGTACTTC; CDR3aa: CASSRLAGATYEQYF
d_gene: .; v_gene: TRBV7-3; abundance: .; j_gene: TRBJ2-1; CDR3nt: TGTGCCAGCAGCTCCGCATGGGGTGAGCAGTTCTTC; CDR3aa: CASSSAWGEQFF
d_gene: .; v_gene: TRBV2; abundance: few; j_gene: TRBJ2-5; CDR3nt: TGTGCCAGCAGTGATGGTAGGGAGACCCAGTACTTC; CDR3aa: CASSDGRETQYF
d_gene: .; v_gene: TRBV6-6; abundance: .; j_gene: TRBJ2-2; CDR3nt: TGTGCCAGCATTCGGGTCATCGGGGAGCTGTTTTTT; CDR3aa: CASIRVIGELFF
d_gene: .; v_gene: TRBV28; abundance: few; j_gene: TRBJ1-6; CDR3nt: TGTGCCAGCGGGACGGGGGGACCCCTCCACTTT; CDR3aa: CASGTGGPLHF